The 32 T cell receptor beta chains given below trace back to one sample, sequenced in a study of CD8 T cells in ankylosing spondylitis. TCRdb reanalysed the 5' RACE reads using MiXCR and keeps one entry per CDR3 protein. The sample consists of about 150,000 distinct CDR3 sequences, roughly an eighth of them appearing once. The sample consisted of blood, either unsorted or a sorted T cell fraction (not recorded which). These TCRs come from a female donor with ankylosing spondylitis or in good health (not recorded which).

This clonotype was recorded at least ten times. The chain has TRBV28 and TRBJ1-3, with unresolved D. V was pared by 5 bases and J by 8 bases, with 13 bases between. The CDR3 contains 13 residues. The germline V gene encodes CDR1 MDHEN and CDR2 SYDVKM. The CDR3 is CASSRTFGDTIYF. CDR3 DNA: TGTGCCAGCAGTCGGACCTTCGGGGACACCATATATTTT.

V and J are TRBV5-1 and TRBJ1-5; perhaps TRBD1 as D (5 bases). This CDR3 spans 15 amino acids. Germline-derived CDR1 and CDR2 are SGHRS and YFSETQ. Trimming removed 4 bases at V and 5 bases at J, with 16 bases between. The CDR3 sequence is CASSVSTGEDQPQHF. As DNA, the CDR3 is TGCGCCAGCAGCGTCTCTACAGGAGAGGATCAGCCCCAGCATTTT.

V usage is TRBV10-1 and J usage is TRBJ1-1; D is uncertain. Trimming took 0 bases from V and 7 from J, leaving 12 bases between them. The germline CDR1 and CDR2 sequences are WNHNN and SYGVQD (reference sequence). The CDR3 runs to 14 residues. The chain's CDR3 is CASSESRRANEAFF. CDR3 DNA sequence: TGCGCCAGCAGTGAGTCGAGGCGGGCTAATGAAGCTTTCTTT.

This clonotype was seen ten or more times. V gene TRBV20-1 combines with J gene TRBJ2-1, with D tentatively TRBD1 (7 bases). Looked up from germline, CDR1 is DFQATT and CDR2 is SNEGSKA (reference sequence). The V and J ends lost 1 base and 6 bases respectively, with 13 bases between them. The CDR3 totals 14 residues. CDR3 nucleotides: TGCAGTGCTAGAGGCGGGACAGATCCCAATGAGCAGTTCTTC. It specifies CSARGGTDPNEQFF.

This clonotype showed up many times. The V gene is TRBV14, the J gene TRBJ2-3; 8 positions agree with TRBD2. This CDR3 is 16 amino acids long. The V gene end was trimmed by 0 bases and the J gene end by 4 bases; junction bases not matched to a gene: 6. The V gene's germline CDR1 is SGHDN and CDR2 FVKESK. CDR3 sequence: CASSQEGGLASDTQYF. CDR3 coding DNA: TGTGCCAGCAGCCAAGAAGGCGGACTAGCTTCAGATACGCAGTATTTT.

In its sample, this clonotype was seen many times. CDR3 protein: CASSPEGSTVYEQYF. CDR3 DNA: TGCGCCAGCAGCCCCGAAGGGAGTACGGTCTACGAGCAGTACTTC. V gene TRBV4-1 combines with J gene TRBJ2-7, with D perhaps matching TRBD2 (5 bases). CDR3 length equals 15 residues. Germline loops: CDR1 MGHRA, CDR2 YSYEKL. V lost 4 bases to trimming and J lost 3 bases, with 16 bases between them.

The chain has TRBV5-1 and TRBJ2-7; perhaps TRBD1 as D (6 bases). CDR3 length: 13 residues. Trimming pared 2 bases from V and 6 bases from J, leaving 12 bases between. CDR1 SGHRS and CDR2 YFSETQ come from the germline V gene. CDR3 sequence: CASSLTGIGEQYF. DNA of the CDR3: TGCGCCAGCAGCTTAACAGGGATTGGCGAGCAGTACTTC.

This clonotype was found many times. CDR3 nucleotide sequence: TGTGCCAGCAGTTTAGTTAGGGGTATCAATGAGCAGTTCTTC. This translates into CASSLVRGINEQFF. V usage is TRBV27 and J usage is TRBJ2-1, with D possibly TRBD1 on 5 matching bases. Trimming took off 2 bases at V and 6 bases at J, with 11 bases between the two ends. The CDR3 contains 14 residues. Germline-derived CDR1 and CDR2 are MNHEY and SMNVEV (reference sequence).

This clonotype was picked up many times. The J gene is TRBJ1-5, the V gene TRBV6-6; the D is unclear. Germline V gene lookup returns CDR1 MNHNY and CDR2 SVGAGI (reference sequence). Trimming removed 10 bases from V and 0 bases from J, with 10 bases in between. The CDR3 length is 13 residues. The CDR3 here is CATQRYSNQPQHF. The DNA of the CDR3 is TGTGCCACCCAGCGGTATAGCAATCAGCCCCAGCATTTT.

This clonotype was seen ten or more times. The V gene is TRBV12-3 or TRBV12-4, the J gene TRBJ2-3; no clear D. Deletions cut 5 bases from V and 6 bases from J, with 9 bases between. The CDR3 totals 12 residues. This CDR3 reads CASSLGRDTQYF. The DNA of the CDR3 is TGTGCCAGCAGTCTCGGCAGGGATACGCAGTATTTT.

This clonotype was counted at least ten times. The DNA for the CDR3 is TGTGCCATCAGTGTAGACAGGGAAGGCACTGAAGCTTTCTTT. Its translation: CAISVDREGTEAFF. V gene TRBV10-3 combines with J gene TRBJ1-1, with 7 positions matching TRBD1. The CDR3 extends over 14 amino acids. With 4 bases clipped from V and 4 bases from J, the junction kept 6 bases outside the gene matches. Germline CDR1 ENHRY, CDR2 SYGVKD.

The DNA of the CDR3 is TGTGCCAGCAGCTTAGGCGCGGCTAGCGGCATCCAAGAGACCCAGTACTTC. Translating gives CASSLGAASGIQETQYF. The chain links TRBV7-2 to TRBJ2-5, with TRBD2 identical over 7 bases. The V segment lost 1 base and the J segment 1 base; nucleotides outside the gene matches: 9. The germline V gene has CDR1 SGHTA and CDR2 FQGNSA. The CDR3 has 17 residues.

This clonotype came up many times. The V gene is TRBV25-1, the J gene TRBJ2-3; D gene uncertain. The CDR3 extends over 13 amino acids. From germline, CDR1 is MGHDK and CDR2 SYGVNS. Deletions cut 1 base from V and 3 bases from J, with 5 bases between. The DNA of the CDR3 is TGTGCCAGCAGTGAATCTGGTACAGATACGCAGTATTTT. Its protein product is CASSESGTDTQYF. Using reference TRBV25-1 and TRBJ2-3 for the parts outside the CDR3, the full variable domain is EADIYQTPRYLVIGTGKKITLECSQTMGHDKMYWYQQDPGMELHLIHYSYGVNSTEKGDLSSESTVSRIRTEHFPLTLESARPSHTSQYLCASSESGTDTQYFGPGTRLTVL.

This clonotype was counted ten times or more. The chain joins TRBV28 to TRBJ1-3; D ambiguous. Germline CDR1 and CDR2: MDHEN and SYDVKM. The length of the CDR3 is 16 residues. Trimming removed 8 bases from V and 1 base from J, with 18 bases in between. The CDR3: CASATPGTLSGNTIYF. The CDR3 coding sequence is TGTGCCAGCGCCACACCAGGAACTCTATCTGGAAACACCATATATTTT.

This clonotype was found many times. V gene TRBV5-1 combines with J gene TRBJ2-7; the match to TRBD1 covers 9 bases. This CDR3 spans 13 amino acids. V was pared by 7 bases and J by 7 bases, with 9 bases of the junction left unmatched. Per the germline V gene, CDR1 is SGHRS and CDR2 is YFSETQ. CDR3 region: CASGPDRGGEQYF. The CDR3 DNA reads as TGCGCCAGCGGCCCGGACAGGGGAGGAGAGCAGTACTTC.

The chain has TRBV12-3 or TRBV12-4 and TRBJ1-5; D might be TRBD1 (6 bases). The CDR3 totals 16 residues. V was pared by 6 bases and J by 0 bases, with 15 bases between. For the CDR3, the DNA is TGTGCCAGCAGGGGGGGGGGACATTATAGCAATCAGCCCCAGCATTTT. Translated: CASRGGGHYSNQPQHF.

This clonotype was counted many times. CDR3 in amino acids: CASSLRPGRDGELFF. The CDR3 coding sequence is TGTGCCAGCAGTTTAAGACCAGGGCGGGACGGGGAGCTGTTTTTT. The V and J genes are TRBV12-3 or TRBV12-4 and TRBJ2-2; D is perhaps TRBD2 (6 bases). CDR3 size: 15 residues. V dropped 2 bases and J dropped 7 bases, with 14 bases sitting between them.

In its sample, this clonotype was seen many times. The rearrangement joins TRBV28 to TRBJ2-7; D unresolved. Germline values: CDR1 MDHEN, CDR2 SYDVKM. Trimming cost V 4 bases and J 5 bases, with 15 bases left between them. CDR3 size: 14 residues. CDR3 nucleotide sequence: TGTGCCAGCAGTTCCTCCAACGGCCGGGACGAGCAGTACTTC. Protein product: CASSSSNGRDEQYF. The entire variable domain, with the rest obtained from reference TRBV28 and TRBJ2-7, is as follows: DVKVTQSSRYLVKRTGEKVFLECVQDMDHENMFWYRQDPGLGLRLIYFSYDVKMKEKGDIPEGYSVSREKKERFSLILESASTNQTSMYLCASSSSNGRDEQYFGPGTRLTVT.

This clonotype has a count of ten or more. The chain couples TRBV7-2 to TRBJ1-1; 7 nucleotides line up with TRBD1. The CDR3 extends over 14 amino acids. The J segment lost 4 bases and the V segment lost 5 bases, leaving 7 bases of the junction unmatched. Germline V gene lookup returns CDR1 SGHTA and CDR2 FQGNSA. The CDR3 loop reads CASSATGYGTEAFF. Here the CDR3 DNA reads TGTGCCAGCAGCGCGACAGGGTACGGCACTGAAGCTTTCTTT. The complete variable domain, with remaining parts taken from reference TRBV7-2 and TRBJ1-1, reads GAGVSQSPSNKVTEKGKDVELRCDPISGHTALYWYRQSLGQGLEFLIYFQGNSAPDKSGLPSDRFSAERTGGSVSTLTIQRTQQEDSAVYLCASSATGYGTEAFFGQGTRLTVV.

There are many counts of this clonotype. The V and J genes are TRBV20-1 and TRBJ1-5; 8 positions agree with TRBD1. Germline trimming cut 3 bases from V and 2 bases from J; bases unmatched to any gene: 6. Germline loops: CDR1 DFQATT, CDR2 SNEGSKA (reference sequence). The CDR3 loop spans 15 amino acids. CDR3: CSASPGGVRNQPQHF. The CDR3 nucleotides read TGCAGTGCTAGCCCAGGGGGCGTTCGCAATCAGCCCCAGCATTTT.

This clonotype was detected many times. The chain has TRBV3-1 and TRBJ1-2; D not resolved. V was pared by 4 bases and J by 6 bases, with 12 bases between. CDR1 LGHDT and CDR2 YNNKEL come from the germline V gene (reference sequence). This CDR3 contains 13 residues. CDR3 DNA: TGTGCCAGCAGCCGACTTCCACGGCATGGCTACACCTTC. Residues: CASSRLPRHGYTF.

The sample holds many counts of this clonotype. CDR3 coding DNA: TGTGCCAGCTCCGAGCAGGGTTATAGCAATCAGCCCCAGCATTTT. Its translation is CASSEQGYSNQPQHF. The chain combines TRBV27 with TRBJ1-5, with D tentatively TRBD1 (5 bases). The germline gives CDR1 MNHEY, CDR2 SMNVEV (reference sequence). Trimming pared 8 bases from V and 0 bases from J, leaving 14 bases between. The CDR3 is 15 residues long.

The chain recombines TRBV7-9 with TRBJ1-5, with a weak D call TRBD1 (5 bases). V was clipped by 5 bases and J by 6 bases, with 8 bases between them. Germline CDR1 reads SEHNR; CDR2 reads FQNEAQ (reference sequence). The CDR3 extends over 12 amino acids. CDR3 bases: TGTGCCAGCAGCGACGGGGGTCAGCCCCAGCATTTT. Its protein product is CASSDGGQPQHF.

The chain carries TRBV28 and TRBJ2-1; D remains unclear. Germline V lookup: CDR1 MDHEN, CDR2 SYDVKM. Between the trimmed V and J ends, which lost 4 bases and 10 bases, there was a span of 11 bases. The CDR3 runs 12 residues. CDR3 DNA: TGTGCCAGCAGTTCGCCTAGGCGGGAGCAGTTCTTC. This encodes CASSSPRREQFF.

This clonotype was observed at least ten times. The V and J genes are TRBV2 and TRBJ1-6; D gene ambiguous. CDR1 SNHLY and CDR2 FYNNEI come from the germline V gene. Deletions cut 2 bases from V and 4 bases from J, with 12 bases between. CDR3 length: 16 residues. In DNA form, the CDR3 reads TGTGCCAGCAGTGAAACCAACACGGGTTATAATTCACCCCTCCACTTT. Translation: CASSETNTGYNSPLHF.

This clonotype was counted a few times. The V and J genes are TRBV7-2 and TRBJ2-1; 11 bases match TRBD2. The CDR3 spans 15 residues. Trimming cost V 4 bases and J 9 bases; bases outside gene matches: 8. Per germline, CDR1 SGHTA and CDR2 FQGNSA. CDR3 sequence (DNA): TGTGCCAGCAGCTCTGGGACTAGCGGATTTCTTGAGCAGTTCTTC. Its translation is CASSSGTSGFLEQFF.

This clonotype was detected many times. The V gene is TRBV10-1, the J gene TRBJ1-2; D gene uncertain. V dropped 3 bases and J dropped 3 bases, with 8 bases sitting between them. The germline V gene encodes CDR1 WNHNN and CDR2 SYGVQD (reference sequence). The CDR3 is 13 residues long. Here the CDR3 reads CASSDRRDYGYTF. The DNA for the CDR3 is TGCGCCAGCAGTGATCGACGTGACTATGGCTACACCTTC.

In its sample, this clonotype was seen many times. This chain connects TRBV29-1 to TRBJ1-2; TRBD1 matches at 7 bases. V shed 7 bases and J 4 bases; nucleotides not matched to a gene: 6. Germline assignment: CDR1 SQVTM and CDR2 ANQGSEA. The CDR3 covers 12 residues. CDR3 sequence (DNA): TGCAGCGCGCCGACAGGGAGCTATGGCTACACCTTC. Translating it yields CSAPTGSYGYTF.

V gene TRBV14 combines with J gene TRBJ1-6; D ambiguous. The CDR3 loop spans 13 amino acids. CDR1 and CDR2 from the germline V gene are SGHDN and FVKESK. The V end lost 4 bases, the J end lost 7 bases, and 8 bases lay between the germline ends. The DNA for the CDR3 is TGTGCCAGCAGCCCATTCATGAATTCACCCCTCCACTTT. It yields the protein CASSPFMNSPLHF. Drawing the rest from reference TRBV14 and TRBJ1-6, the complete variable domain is EAGVTQFPSHSVIEKGQTVTLRCDPISGHDNLYWYRRVMGKEIKFLLHFVKESKQDESGMPNNRFLAERTGGTYSTLKVQPAELEDSGVYFCASSPFMNSPLHFGNGTRLTVT.

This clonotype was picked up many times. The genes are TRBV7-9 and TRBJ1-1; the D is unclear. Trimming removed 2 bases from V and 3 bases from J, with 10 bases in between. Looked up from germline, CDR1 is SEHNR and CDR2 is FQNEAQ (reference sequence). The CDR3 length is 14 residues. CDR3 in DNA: TGTGCCAGCAGCTTATCGATTCGGGACACTGAAGCTTTCTTT. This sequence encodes CASSLSIRDTEAFF.

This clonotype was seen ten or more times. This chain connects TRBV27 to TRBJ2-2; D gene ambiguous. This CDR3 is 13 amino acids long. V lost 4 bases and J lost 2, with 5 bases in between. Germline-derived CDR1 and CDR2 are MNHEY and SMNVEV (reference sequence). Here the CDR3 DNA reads TGTGCCAGCAGTTCCACCAACACCGGGGAGCTGTTTTTT. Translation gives CASSSTNTGELFF.

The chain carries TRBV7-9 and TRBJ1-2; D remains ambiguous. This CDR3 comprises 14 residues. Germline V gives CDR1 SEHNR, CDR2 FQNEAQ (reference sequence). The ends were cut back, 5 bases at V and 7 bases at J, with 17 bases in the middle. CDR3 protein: CASSRQGGAGGYTF. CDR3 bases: TGTGCCAGCAGCCGACAAGGAGGAGCTGGTGGCTACACCTTC. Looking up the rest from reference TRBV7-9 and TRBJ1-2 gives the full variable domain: DTGVSQNPRHKITKRGQNVTFRCDPISEHNRLYWYRQTLGQGPEFLTYFQNEAQLEKSRLLSDRFSAERPKGSFSTLEIQRTEQGDSAMYLCASSRQGGAGGYTFGSGTRLTVV.